This entry lists 28 T cell receptor beta chains sequenced from one sample in a study of blood T cell repertoires in COVID-19. Assay used: immunoSEQ multiplex PCR; TCRdb lists only in-frame clones, some missing. The sample carries 80,000 or so clones, 70% to 90% recorded once. The sequenced material came from peripheral blood. Receptor source: a woman of 80 years or more with acute or convalescent COVID-19.

The V call is TRBV6-5, the J call TRBJ2-7; D remains unclear. Germline V gives CDR1 MNHEY, CDR2 SVGAGI. CDR3 length: 14 amino acids. Trimming left V 10 bases short and J 1 base short, with 17 bases between. CDR3 sequence: CATSRSRVSYEQYF. DNA for the CDR3: TGTGCCACCTCCCGCAGCCGGGTATCCTACGAGCAGTACTTC.

In nucleotides, the CDR3 is TGTGCCGGGGACAGGGGGCGGTGGGCTGAAGCTTTCTTT. It codes for CAGDRGRWAEAFF. The chain joins TRBV30 to TRBJ1-1, with TRBD1 matching 12 bases. The CDR3 is 13 amino acids. The V gene's germline CDR1 is GTSNPN and CDR2 SVGIG (reference sequence). The V gene end was trimmed by 8 bases and the J gene end by 6 bases; junction bases not matched to a gene: 7.

V is TRBV7-3 and J is TRBJ2-2; D ambiguous. The CDR3 contains 12 residues. V was trimmed by 5 bases and J by 7 bases, leaving 8 bases between them. Germline CDR1 SGHTA, CDR2 FQGTGA. CDR3 bases: TGTGCCAGCAGCCCGTACGGCGGGGAGCTGTTTTTT. It encodes CASSPYGGELFF.

The chain couples TRBV9 to TRBJ1-2; TRBD1 matches at 10 bases. This CDR3 is built from 16 residues. Germline CDR1 and CDR2: SGDLS and YYNGEE. V was pared by 0 bases and J by 4 bases, with 6 bases of the junction left unmatched. The CDR3 region is CASSVVGTGVAYGYTF. CDR3 nucleotides: TGTGCCAGCAGCGTAGTTGGGACAGGGGTCGCCTATGGCTACACCTTC.

The rearrangement joins TRBV19 to TRBJ2-2; 7 bases match TRBD1. The V segment lost 3 bases and the J segment 5 bases; nucleotides outside the gene matches: 9. Germline V gene sequence: CDR1 LNHDA, CDR2 SQIVND (reference sequence). CDR3 size: 16 residues. CDR3 amino acids: CASSILTTGRTGELFF. DNA for the CDR3: TGTGCCAGTAGTATTTTAACGACAGGGAGAACCGGGGAGCTGTTTTTT.

This clone was seen repeatedly, ten times or more. The chain is built from TRBV7-9 and TRBJ1-6; tentatively, D is TRBD1 (6 bases). The CDR3 sequence is 16 residues long. Trimming removed 4 bases at V and 3 bases at J, with 13 bases between. Germline loops: CDR1 SEHNR, CDR2 FQNEAQ (reference sequence). DNA for the CDR3: TGTGCCAGCAGCTCGCCCGACAGGAGCTATAATTCACCCCTCCACTTT. Its protein is CASSSPDRSYNSPLHF.

J is TRBJ1-5 and V is TRBV6-5, with 9 bases lining up with TRBD1. The CDR3 covers 15 residues. Looked up from germline, CDR1 is MNHEY and CDR2 is SVGAGI. The junction had 5 bases not matched to a gene; V was cut back by 6 bases and J by 2 bases. The CDR3 sequence is CASSRRTGGNQPQHF. CDR3 sequence (DNA): TGTGCCAGCAGCCGACGGACAGGGGGCAATCAGCCCCAGCATTTT.

The chain joins TRBV7-8 to TRBJ2-7; unclear D gene. V lost 8 bases and J lost 3, with 14 bases in between. Germline CDR1 is SGHVS and CDR2 is FQNEAQ. The CDR3 is made up of 13 amino acids. CDR3: CASSWSSHYEQYF. The CDR3 DNA follows: TGTGCCAGCTCCTGGAGCAGCCACTACGAGCAGTACTTC.

This clone was counted a single time. This chain joins TRBV7-6 and TRBJ2-3, with D possibly TRBD1 on 7 matching bases. Trimming removed 5 bases at V and 4 bases at J, with 10 bases between. Germline V lookup: CDR1 SGHVS, CDR2 FNYEAQ. The CDR3 length is 13 residues. This CDR3 reads CASSPRGADTQYF. The CDR3 DNA sequence: TGTGCCAGCAGCCCCAGGGGGGCAGATACGCAGTATTTT.

Only one count was recorded for this clone. The chain employs TRBV5-6 and TRBJ2-7; weak D call: TRBD1 (5 bases). This CDR3 is built from 15 residues. Germline V gene lookup returns CDR1 SGHDT and CDR2 YYEEEE. The V and J ends lost 1 base and 3 bases respectively, with 14 bases between them. Here the CDR3 DNA reads TGTGCCAGCAGCTTGTTAGGGCAGGGCAGCTACGAGCAGTACTTC. This translates into CASSLLGQGSYEQYF.

The chain recombines TRBV4-3 with TRBJ2-2; a weak D match, TRBD2 (5 bases). V gave up 4 bases and J gave up 7 bases, with 10 bases separating them. Germline V gene sequence: CDR1 LGHNA, CDR2 YSLEER. The CDR3 length is 13 residues. CDR3 DNA sequence: TGCGCCAGCAGCCGAGGAGCGGACGGGGAGCTGTTTTTT. Protein: CASSRGADGELFF.

The V gene is TRBV27, the J gene TRBJ2-7, with 13 bases matching TRBD2. The CDR3 is 17 residues long. Germline lookup yields CDR1 MNHEY and CDR2 SMNVEV (reference sequence). After removal of 3 bases from V and 3 bases from J, the junction contained 8 bases not matched to a gene. CDR3 bases: TGTGCCAGCAGTTTCAGACTAGCGGGGGGAAGCCTCTACGAGCAGTACTTC. Translation gives CASSFRLAGGSLYEQYF.

The chain has TRBV6-5 and TRBJ1-2; D perhaps matches TRBD1 (5 bases). V dropped 0 bases and J dropped 0 bases, with 8 bases sitting between them. CDR3 size: 15 residues. Germline V lookup: CDR1 MNHEY, CDR2 SVGAGI. CDR3 loop: CASSYSQGPNYGYTF. For the CDR3, the DNA is TGTGCCAGCAGTTACTCTCAGGGTCCTAACTATGGCTACACCTTC.

In this sample, this clone turned up a few times. The chain recombines TRBV19 with TRBJ2-7; a weak D match, TRBD2 (5 bases). The CDR3 loop spans 12 amino acids. From germline, CDR1 is LNHDA and CDR2 SQIVND (reference sequence). V was clipped by 11 bases and J by 5 bases, with 16 bases between them. CDR3 region: CAGPKTTHEQYF. The CDR3 nucleotides read TGTGCCGGTCCTAAGACTACTCACGAGCAGTACTTC.

The CDR3 spells CASSVVGTSGGAGETQYF. The CDR3 DNA sequence: TGTGCCAGCAGCGTAGTGGGGACTAGCGGGGGGGCTGGAGAGACCCAGTACTTC. The chain is built from TRBV9 and TRBJ2-5, with 16 bases that match TRBD2. Germline CDR1 reads SGDLS; CDR2 reads YYNGEE. With 0 bases clipped from V and 4 bases from J, the junction kept 6 bases outside the gene matches. The CDR3 spans 18 residues.

This clone occurred a few times. The chain uses TRBV30 and TRBJ1-5; 12 positions agree with TRBD1. With 1 base clipped from V and 1 base from J, the junction kept 11 bases outside the gene matches. CDR3 length: 19 amino acids. Per germline, CDR1 GTSNPN and CDR2 SVGIG (reference sequence). The DNA of the CDR3 is TGTGCCTGGAGTGCAACCGGGACAGGGGGCGCCGGGAGCAATCAGCCCCAGCATTTT. Its translation: CAWSATGTGGAGSNQPQHF.

A single count supports this clone. V is TRBV4-1 and J is TRBJ1-4, with a weak D call TRBD1 (5 bases). This CDR3 contains 14 residues. Trimming removed 1 base from V and 6 bases from J, with 9 bases in between. The germline V gene has CDR1 MGHRA and CDR2 YSYEKL. CDR3 residues: CASSQVSRDEKLFF. The CDR3 DNA sequence: TGCGCCAGCAGCCAAGTTTCCAGGGATGAAAAACTGTTTTTT.

The V call is TRBV5-1, the J call TRBJ1-1; D is ambiguous. The CDR3 spans 15 residues. V was shortened by 0 bases and J by 3 bases, with 12 bases between the two germline ends. Germline V gene lookup returns CDR1 SGHRS and CDR2 YFSETQ. CDR3 in amino acids: CASSLESRTYTEAFF. For the CDR3, the DNA is TGCGCCAGCAGCTTGGAATCGAGGACTTACACTGAAGCTTTCTTT.

The CDR3, as DNA: TGTGCCAGCAGTTACGATGGGACAGGGGCTTCGGGCTACACCTTC. It yields the protein CASSYDGTGASGYTF. The chain couples TRBV6-6 to TRBJ1-2; 10 bases agree with TRBD1. Germline CDR1 MNHNY, CDR2 SVGAGI (reference sequence). The CDR3 has 15 amino acids. Trimming took 2 bases from V and 8 from J; bases not matched to a gene: 8.

This clone was counted between two and nine times. V is TRBV12-5 and J is TRBJ1-2, with TRBD1 matching over 9 bases. Germline V lookup: CDR1 LGHNT, CDR2 FRNRAP. CDR3 size: 13 residues. Unmatched junction bases numbered 4, after V lost 6 bases and J lost 5 bases. CDR3 protein: CASGSDRGYGYTF. CDR3 DNA sequence: TGTGCTAGTGGATCCGACAGGGGGTATGGCTACACCTTC.

The rearrangement uses TRBV7-6 and TRBJ1-6; D may be TRBD1 (6 bases). Between the trimmed V and J ends, which lost 2 bases and 7 bases, there was a span of 12 bases. Germline V gene data show CDR1 as SGHVS and CDR2 as FNYEAQ. The length of the CDR3 is 15 residues. The CDR3 spells CASSLSPDSNSPLHF. Here the CDR3 DNA reads TGTGCCAGCAGCTTAAGCCCGGACAGCAATTCACCCCTCCACTTT. Full variable domain (outside the CDR3, taken from reference TRBV7-6 and TRBJ1-6): GAGVSQSPRYKVTKRGQDVALRCDPISGHVSLYWYRQALGQGPEFLTYFNYEAQQDKSGLPNDRFSAERPEGSISTLTIQRTEQRDSAMYRCASSLSPDSNSPLHFGNGTRLTVT.

The V and J genes are TRBV30 and TRBJ1-1; weak D call: TRBD1 (6 bases). Trimming took 0 bases from V and 2 from J, leaving 19 bases between them. Germline CDR1 reads GTSNPN; CDR2 reads SVGIG (reference sequence). This CDR3 contains 17 residues. The CDR3: CAWSVRSLRTANTEAFF. CDR3 bases: TGTGCCTGGAGTGTAAGGAGTCTAAGGACAGCAAACACTGAAGCTTTCTTT.

The chain couples TRBV7-9 to TRBJ2-3, with D hard to call. The germline V gene encodes CDR1 SEHNR and CDR2 FQNEAQ (reference sequence). This CDR3 has 13 residues. This chain's CDR3 is CALKELRPDTQYF. The DNA for the CDR3 is TGTGCTCTTAAGGAGCTTCGTCCAGATACGCAGTATTTT.

This chain uses TRBV6-5 with TRBJ1-3, with a weak D call TRBD1 (5 bases). Looked up from germline, CDR1 is MNHEY and CDR2 is SVGAGI. Deletions cut 4 bases from V and 0 bases from J, with 7 bases between. This CDR3 is built from 14 residues. In nucleotides, the CDR3 is TGTGCCAGCAGTTCAGGGTTCTCTGGAAACACCATATATTTT. Its protein product is CASSSGFSGNTIYF.

The V and J genes are TRBV30 and TRBJ2-7; 10 bases align to TRBD2. CDR3 length equals 18 residues. Germline V CDR1 and CDR2: GTSNPN, SVGIG (reference sequence). With V trimmed by 4 bases and J by 0 bases, 15 bases remained unmatched. In DNA form, the CDR3 reads TGTGCCTGGACCTCCACTCGGGGAGCGGGGGGGATCTCCTACGAGCAGTACTTC. It encodes CAWTSTRGAGGISYEQYF.

The V and J genes are TRBV7-2 and TRBJ1-5; 7 bases match TRBD1. Trimming at V came to 5 bases and at J to 7 bases, leaving 8 bases not matched to a gene. Germline V lookup: CDR1 SGHTA, CDR2 FQGNSA. This CDR3 has 14 amino acids. The DNA of the CDR3 is TGTGCCAGCAGCAGAGACAGGGCAAGCCAGCCCCAGCATTTT. The encoded protein is CASSRDRASQPQHF.

This rearrangement joins TRBV5-1 to TRBJ2-1; D possibly corresponds to TRBD2 (7 bases). V was clipped by 4 bases and J by 5 bases, with 19 bases between them. CDR1 SGHRS and CDR2 YFSETQ come from the germline V gene. This CDR3 has 16 amino acids. The CDR3 region has the DNA TGCGCCAGCAGCCCCAACGGCGGGGGCCTCAACAATGAGCAGTTCTTC. Residues: CASSPNGGGLNNEQFF.

This clone was seen just once. This sequence joins TRBV7-2 and TRBJ1-3; 10 nucleotides agree with TRBD1. V gave up 4 bases and J gave up 4 bases; unmatched junction bases: 10. The CDR3 loop spans 17 amino acids. Germline V CDR1 and CDR2: SGHTA, FQGNSA. The CDR3 region is CASSSVRQGAQGNTIYF. In DNA form, the CDR3 reads TGTGCCAGCAGCTCCGTCCGACAGGGGGCGCAAGGAAACACCATATATTTT.